The sequence of this T cell receptor (beta chain) was determined in a study of OX40 agonist ivuxolimab in advanced cancers. V was cut by 4 bases and J by 8 bases, with 8 bases left in between. Germline V gene lookup returns CDR1 MNHNS and CDR2 SASEGT. This CDR3 contains 12 residues. This table comes from immunoSEQ multiplex PCR, and its TCRdb copy is limited to in-frame clones, with some not included. The sample consists of about 76,000 clones, 80% to 90% of them appearing once. This chain uses TRBV6-1 with TRBJ1-4, with a possible D match to TRBD1 (5 bases). Material: CD4+ or CD8+ T cells sorted from blood, obtained in a trial of the OX40 agonist ivuxolimab. This TCR was recovered from an adult with an advanced solid tumor such as melanoma, head and neck, liver or kidney cancer. The CDR3 nucleotides read TGTGCCAGCAGTGGAGAGGGGGAAAAACTGTTTTTT. As protein: CASSGEGEKLFF.